Each of the 3 T cell receptor beta chains below was sequenced from the same sample in a study of blood T cells in healthy people across ages. For the second PCR, which ran for 7 to 11 cycles, a sample-barcoded 5' primer and a J-beta primer mix were used. TCRdb passed the 5' RACE reads through MiXCR, listing each CDR3 protein once. Found here are some 1.5 million distinct CDR3 sequences, 28% of them singletons; the top ten hold 7.7%. The sample taken for sequencing was blood. All receptors come from a woman aged 30 to 39 in good health.

This clonotype was found many times. The chain is built from TRBV20-1 and TRBJ2-7; the D gene is possibly TRBD2 (6 bases). CDR1 and CDR2 from the germline V gene are DFQATT and SNEGSKA (reference sequence). The CDR3 spans 15 residues. V was shortened by 2 bases and J by 1 base, with 15 bases between the two germline ends. The CDR3 sequence: CSARSQRAASYEQYF. The DNA for the CDR3 is TGCAGTGCTAGAAGTCAGCGGGCCGCTTCCTACGAGCAGTACTTC.

The sample holds a few counts of this clonotype. The chain joins TRBV5-1 to TRBJ2-3; a weak D match, TRBD1 (5 bases). The germline gives CDR1 SGHRS, CDR2 YFSETQ. This CDR3 has 15 residues. The V end lost 5 bases, the J end lost 0 bases, and 13 bases lay between the germline ends. The CDR3 DNA is TGCGCCAGCAGTTCGCGGAAGGGGAGCACAGATACGCAGTATTTT. This translates into CASSSRKGSTDTQYF. The full variable domain, rest sourced from reference TRBV5-1 and TRBJ2-3, is KAGVTQTPRYLIKTRGQQVTLSCSPISGHRSVSWYQQTPGQGLQFLFEYFSETQRNKGNFPGRFSGRQFSNSRSEMNVSTLELGDSALYLCASSSRKGSTDTQYFGPGTRLTVL.

This clonotype occurred many times. This chain connects TRBV5-6 to TRBJ2-1, with 8 bases aligning to TRBD2. V lost 0 bases and J lost 6; bases outside the gene matches: 8. This CDR3 is 16 amino acids long. Germline assignment: CDR1 SGHDT and CDR2 YYEEEE. CDR3 region: CASSLASGGRGNEQFF. The CDR3 DNA is TGTGCCAGCAGCTTGGCCTCGGGAGGGCGTGGCAATGAGCAGTTCTTC.